Listed below are T cell receptor beta chains from one sample, sequenced in a study of post-analysis software for immune sequencing data. A single record per CDR3 protein comes from TCRdb applying MiXCR to the PCR reads. The sample carries about 820,000 distinct CDR3 sequences, approximately 53% recorded once. What was sequenced was blood. The receptors derive from a girl under 18 with multiple sclerosis. CDR3s include the opening cysteine and the closing phenylalanine or tryptophan. Fields, in order: CDR3 DNA, CDR3 protein, V gene, clone size, J gene, D gene. D genes are given only for firm matches. Clone sizes are given selectively: once, few, many, or a class where the clone is expanded.

TGTGCCAGCAGCGTGACGATTCGGTACGAGCAGTACTTC,CASSVTIRYEQYF,TRBV6-2/TRBV6-3,few,TRBJ2-7,.
TGTGCCAGCAGCTTAGCCCCCCGGGCGGCAAGGGGTGGCTACACCTTC,CASSLAPRAARGGYTF,TRBV7-2,few,TRBJ1-2,.
TGCAGCGTCCATGACGACTACGAGCAGTACTTC,CSVHDDYEQYF,TRBV29-1,few,TRBJ2-7,.
TGCGCCAGCAGCTTGGTCGACCGGGACGCGTCGGCTTTCTTT,CASSLVDRDASAFF,TRBV5-1,.,TRBJ1-1,.
TGTGCCAGCAGCCGCCAAGGGGGCCACACTTCAGATACGCAGTATTTT,CASSRQGGHTSDTQYF,TRBV11-2,few,TRBJ2-3,TRBD1
TGCAGCATCCGGGGACAGACCTACGAGCAGTACTTC,CSIRGQTYEQYF,TRBV29-1,few,TRBJ2-7,TRBD1
TGTGCCAGCAGTGAACGGCCAGCGGGGACCTCCTACAATGAGCAGTTCTTC,CASSERPAGTSYNEQFF,TRBV2,.,TRBJ2-1,TRBD2
TGTGCCAGCGGAAGTCGAACGAGCTACGAGCAGTACTTC,CASGSRTSYEQYF,TRBV6-1,.,TRBJ2-7,.
TGTGCCAGCAGCCAGGGTGGGAAAGGGAGACACGATACGCAGTATTTT,CASSQGGKGRHDTQYF,TRBV7-9,.,TRBJ2-3,.
TGCGCCAGCAGCCAAGTATGGAAACAGGGAACCGAGCAGTACTTC,CASSQVWKQGTEQYF,TRBV4-1,few,TRBJ2-7,.
TGTGCCAGCACGCCCTATGAGGGTGGGGCCAACGTCCTGACTTTC,CASTPYEGGANVLTF,TRBV6-5,few,TRBJ2-6,.
TGTGCCAGCAGTCGGCAGGGGCCTTCACCCCTCCACTTT,CASSRQGPSPLHF,TRBV25-1,.,TRBJ1-6,.
TGCAGCGCTGGACAGGGGGTCGCCCAGTACTTC,CSAGQGVAQYF,TRBV29-1,few,TRBJ2-5,TRBD1
TGTGCCAGCGGTCCAATCGGAGACTATGGCTACACCTTC,CASGPIGDYGYTF,TRBV7-9,.,TRBJ1-2,.